Listed below are T cell receptor beta chains from one sample, sequenced in a study of cytomegalovirus exposure and HLA in healthy donors. Assay used: immunoSEQ multiplex PCR; TCRdb lists only in-frame clones, some missing. The data contain 60,000 or so clones, roughly 77% of them singletons. The sequenced sample consisted of PBMCs. The receptors were gathered from a woman aged 40-49 years in good health and CMV-seropositive. CDR3s leave out the opening cysteine and the closing phenylalanine or tryptophan.

TRBV6-1	TRBJ2-1	13	ASRTGTGDLGEQF
TRBV21-1	TRBJ2-7	12	ASSFRDRCYEQY
TRBV27	TRBJ2-2	16	ATSGLYSAGGRTGELF
TRBV7-6	TRBJ2-7	11	ASSLAEGHEQY
TRBV18	TRBJ1-1	14	ASSPPSGGMNTEAF
TRBV7-9	TRBJ2-3	15	ASSASFSGGATDTQY
TRBV28	TRBJ1-3	14	ASSLIRDSSGNTIY
TRBV19	TRBJ1-4	16	ASSYRQGSFSTNEKLF
TRBV7-8	TRBJ2-3	14	ASSLVAAISTNTQY
TRBV7-9	TRBJ2-1	9	ASSFYSEQF
TRBV19	TRBJ1-5	12	ASSSRQAGQPQH
TRBV18	TRBJ2-5	12	ASSSGFRAETQY
TRBV19	TRBJ2-3	12	ASSNISGSDTQY
TRBV4-2	TRBJ2-7	11	ASSQEDRAQEY
TRBV6-6	TRBJ1-1	12	ASVREGAVTEAF
TRBV6-5	TRBJ1-2	11	ASKGVGNYGYT
TRBV5-1	TRBJ1-4	13	ASSLYPRTNEKLF
TRBV29-1	TRBJ1-2	12	SVEGEGVDYGYT
TRBV7-9	TRBJ1-1	11	ASSLGGGGRAF
TRBV11-1	TRBJ2-2	12	ASSLTGGTGELF
TRBV27	TRBJ2-2	15	ASSLWTVLQNTGELF
TRBV6-1	TRBJ1-5	12	ASSSLRGWQPQH
TRBV7-2	TRBJ2-1	17	ASSLYPLGQWSSYNEQF
TRBV5-5	TRBJ2-3	12	ASSLTVLPDTQY
TRBV19	TRBJ2-2	10	ASSIYAGELF
TRBV4-1	TRBJ2-5	12	ASSQEAARGTQY
TRBV4-1	TRBJ1-3	13	ASSQPTGAGNTIY
TRBV19	TRBJ2-4	13	ASIPGQGFQNIQY
TRBV18	TRBJ2-5	14	ASSRNPGQGVETQY
TRBV6-1	TRBJ2-7	10	ASRWSSYEQY
TRBV19	TRBJ1-1	12	ASSIGRGLTEAF
TRBV5-6	TRBJ1-2	10	ASSLDRGGYT
TRBV7-9	TRBJ2-3	14	ASSSGVAGGSDTQY
TRBV11-2	TRBJ1-2	11	ASSQLQGGGYT
TRBV19	TRBJ1-5	10	ASNNEHQPQH
TRBV6-1	TRBJ2-1	13	ASSEWGQGYNEQF
TRBV5-1	TRBJ1-2	11	ASSLDRGYGYT
TRBV19	TRBJ1-1	12	ASTQGGPLTEAF
TRBV13	.	13	ASSSQLAGGYEQY
TRBV6-5	TRBJ2-6	12	ATKTGAGANVLT
TRBV29-1	TRBJ2-7	10	SVGTRLEKEY
TRBV30	TRBJ2-7	13	AWSVLGGGPYEQY